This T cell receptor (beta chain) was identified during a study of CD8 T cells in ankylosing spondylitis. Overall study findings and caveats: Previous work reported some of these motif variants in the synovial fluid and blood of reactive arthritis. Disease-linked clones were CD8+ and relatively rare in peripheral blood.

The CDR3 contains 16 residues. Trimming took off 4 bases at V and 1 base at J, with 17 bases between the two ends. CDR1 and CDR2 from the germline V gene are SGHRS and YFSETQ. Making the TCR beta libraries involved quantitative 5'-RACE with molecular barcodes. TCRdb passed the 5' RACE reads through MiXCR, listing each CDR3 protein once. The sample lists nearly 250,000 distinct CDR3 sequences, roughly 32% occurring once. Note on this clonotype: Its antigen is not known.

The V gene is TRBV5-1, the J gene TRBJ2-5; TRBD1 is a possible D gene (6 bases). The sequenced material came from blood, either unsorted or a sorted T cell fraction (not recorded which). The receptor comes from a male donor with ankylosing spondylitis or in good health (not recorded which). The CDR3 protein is CASSLTGHNPQETQYF. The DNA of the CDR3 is TGCGCCAGCAGCCTGACAGGTCACAACCCCCAAGAGACCCAGTACTTC. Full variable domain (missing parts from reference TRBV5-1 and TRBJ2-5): KAGVTQTPRYLIKTRGQQVTLSCSPISGHRSVSWYQQTPGQGLQFLFEYFSETQRNKGNFPGRFSGRQFSNSRSEMNVSTLELGDSALYLCASSLTGHNPQETQYFGPGTRLLVL.